Below, 2 T cell receptor beta chains from the same sample are listed, as sequenced in a study of blood T cell repertoires in COVID-19. The assay was immunoSEQ multiplex PCR, and TCRdb's table has in-frame clones only and misses some. The sample shows roughly 250,000 clones, 82% of them seen only once. The sample consisted of peripheral blood. These receptors were obtained from a woman aged 55-75 years with active or convalescent COVID-19.

This chain connects TRBV19 to TRBJ2-1; 7 nucleotides line up with TRBD1. V gave up 1 base and J gave up 6 bases; unmatched junction bases: 9. The CDR3 loop spans 16 amino acids. Germline V lookup: CDR1 LNHDA, CDR2 SQIVND (reference sequence). CDR3 DNA: TGTGCCAGTAGTATAGTAAGGACAGGAATTCCCAATGAGCAGTTCTTC. This encodes CASSIVRTGIPNEQFF.

The rearrangement links TRBV5-1 to TRBJ2-1; 8 positions match TRBD2. V gave up 0 bases and J gave up 8 bases; unmatched junction bases: 7. This CDR3 contains 15 residues. Germline CDR1 and CDR2: SGHRS and YFSETQ. The CDR3 is CASSLASGGMDEQFF. Here the CDR3 DNA reads TGCGCCAGCAGCTTGGCGAGCGGGGGAATGGATGAGCAGTTCTTC.